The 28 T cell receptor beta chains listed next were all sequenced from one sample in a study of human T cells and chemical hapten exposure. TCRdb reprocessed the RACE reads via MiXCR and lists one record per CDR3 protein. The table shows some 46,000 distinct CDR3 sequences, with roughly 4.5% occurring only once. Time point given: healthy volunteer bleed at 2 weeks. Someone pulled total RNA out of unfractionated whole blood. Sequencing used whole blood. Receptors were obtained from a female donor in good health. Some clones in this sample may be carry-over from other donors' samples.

The CDR3 bases are TGTGCCACCAGCAGAGTTCCTGGGCAGGGTCGCAACACTGAAGCTTTCTTT. It is translated as CATSRVPGQGRNTEAFF. V gene TRBV15 combines with J gene TRBJ1-1, with a weak D call TRBD1 (5 bases). The germline CDR1 and CDR2 sequences are LNHNV and YYDKDF (reference sequence). The CDR3 contains 17 residues. The V end was cut by 1 base, the J end by 2 bases, with 17 bases between.

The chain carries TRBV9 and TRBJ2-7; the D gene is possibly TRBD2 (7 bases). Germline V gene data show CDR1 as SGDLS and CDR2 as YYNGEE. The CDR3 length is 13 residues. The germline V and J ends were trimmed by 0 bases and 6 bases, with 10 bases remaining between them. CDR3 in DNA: TGTGCCAGCAGCGTAGTGGGAGGGGGCGAGCAGTACTTC. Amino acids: CASSVVGGGEQYF.

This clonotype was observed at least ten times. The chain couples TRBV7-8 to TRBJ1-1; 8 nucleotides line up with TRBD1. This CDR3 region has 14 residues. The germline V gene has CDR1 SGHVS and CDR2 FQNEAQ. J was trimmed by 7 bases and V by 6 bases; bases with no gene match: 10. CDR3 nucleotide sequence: TGTGCCAGCAGTCCAGACCTACAGGGGGATGAAGCTTTCTTT. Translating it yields CASSPDLQGDEAFF.

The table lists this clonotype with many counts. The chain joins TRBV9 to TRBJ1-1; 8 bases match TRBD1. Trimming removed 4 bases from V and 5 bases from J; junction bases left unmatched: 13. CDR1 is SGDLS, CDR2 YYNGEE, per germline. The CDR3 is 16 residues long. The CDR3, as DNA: TGTGCCAGCAGCCCCCTATCGACAGGGGTAGAGACTGAAGCTTTCTTT. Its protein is CASSPLSTGVETEAFF.

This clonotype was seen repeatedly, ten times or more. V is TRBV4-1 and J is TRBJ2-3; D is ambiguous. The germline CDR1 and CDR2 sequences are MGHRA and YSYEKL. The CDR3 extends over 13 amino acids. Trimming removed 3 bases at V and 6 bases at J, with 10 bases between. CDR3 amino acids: CASSHVSRDTQYF. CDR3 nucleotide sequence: TGCGCCAGCAGCCACGTCTCCCGGGATACGCAGTATTTT.

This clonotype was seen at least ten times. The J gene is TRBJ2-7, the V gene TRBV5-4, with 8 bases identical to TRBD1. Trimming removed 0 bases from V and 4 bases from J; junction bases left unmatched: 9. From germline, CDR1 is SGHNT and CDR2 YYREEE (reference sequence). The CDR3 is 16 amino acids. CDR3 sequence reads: CASSLEAQGASYEQYF. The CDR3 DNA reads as TGTGCCAGCAGCTTGGAGGCGCAGGGGGCGTCTTACGAGCAGTACTTC. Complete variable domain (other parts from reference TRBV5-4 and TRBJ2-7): ETGVTQSPTHLIKTRGQQVTLRCSSQSGHNTVSWYQQALGQGPQFIFQYYREEENGRGNFPPRFSGLQFPNYSSELNVNALELDDSALYLCASSLEAQGASYEQYFGPGTRLTVT.

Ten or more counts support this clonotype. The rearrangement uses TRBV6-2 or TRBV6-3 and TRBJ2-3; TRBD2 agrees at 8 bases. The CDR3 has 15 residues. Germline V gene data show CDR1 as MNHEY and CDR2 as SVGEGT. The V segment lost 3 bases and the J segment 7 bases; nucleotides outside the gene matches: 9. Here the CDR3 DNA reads TGTGCCAGCAGTTATTGGGCCGGGGGGGCCTATACGCAGTATTTT. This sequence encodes CASSYWAGGAYTQYF.

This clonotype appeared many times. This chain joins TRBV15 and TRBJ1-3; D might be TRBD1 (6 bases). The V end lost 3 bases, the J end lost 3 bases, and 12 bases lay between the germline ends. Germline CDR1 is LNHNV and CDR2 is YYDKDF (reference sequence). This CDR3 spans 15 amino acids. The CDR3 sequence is CATSRRGMNGNTIYF. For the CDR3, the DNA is TGTGCCACCAGCAGGAGGGGGATGAATGGAAACACCATATATTTT. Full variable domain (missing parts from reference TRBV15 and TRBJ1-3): DAMVIQNPRYQVTQFGKPVTLSCSQTLNHNVMYWYQQKSSQAPKLLFHYYDKDFNNEADTPDNFQSRRPNTSFCFLDIRSPGLGDTAMYLCATSRRGMNGNTIYFGEGSWLTVV.

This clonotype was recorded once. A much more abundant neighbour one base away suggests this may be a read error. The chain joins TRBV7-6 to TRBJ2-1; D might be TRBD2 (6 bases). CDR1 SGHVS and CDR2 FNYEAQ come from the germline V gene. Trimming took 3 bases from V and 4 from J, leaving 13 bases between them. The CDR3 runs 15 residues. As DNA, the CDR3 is TGTGCCAGCAGCTTGTGGGGGGAACGATACAATGAGCAGTTCTTC. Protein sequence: CASSLWGERYNEQFF.

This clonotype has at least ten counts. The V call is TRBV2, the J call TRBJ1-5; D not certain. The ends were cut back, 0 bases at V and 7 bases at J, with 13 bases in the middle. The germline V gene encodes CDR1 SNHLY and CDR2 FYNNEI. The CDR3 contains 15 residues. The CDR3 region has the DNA TGTGCCAGCAGTGAAGCGGAGGGATTACGGCAGCCCCAGCATTTT. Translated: CASSEAEGLRQPQHF. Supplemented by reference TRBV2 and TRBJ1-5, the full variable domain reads EPEVTQTPSHQVTQMGQEVILRCVPISNHLYFYWYRQILGQKVEFLVSFYNNEISEKSEIFDDQFSVERPDGSNFTLKIRSTKLEDSAMYFCASSEAEGLRQPQHFGDGTRLSIL.

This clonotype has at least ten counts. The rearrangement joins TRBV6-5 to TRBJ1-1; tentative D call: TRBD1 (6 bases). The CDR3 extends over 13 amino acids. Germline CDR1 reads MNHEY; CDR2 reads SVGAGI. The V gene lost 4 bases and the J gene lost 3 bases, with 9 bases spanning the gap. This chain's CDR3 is CASSSDSYTEAFF. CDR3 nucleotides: TGTGCCAGCAGTTCGGACAGCTACACTGAAGCTTTCTTT.

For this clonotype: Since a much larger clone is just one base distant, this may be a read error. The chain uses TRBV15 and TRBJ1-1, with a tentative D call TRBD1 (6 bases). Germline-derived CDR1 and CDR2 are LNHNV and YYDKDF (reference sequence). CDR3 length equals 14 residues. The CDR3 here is CASSRVLGQTGAFF. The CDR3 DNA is TGTGCCTCCAGCAGAGTGCTTGGACAGACTGGAGCTTTCTTT.

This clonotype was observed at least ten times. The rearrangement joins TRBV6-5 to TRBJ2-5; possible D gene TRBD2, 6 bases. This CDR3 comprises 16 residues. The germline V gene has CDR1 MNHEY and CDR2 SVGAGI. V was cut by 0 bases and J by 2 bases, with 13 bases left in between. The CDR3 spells CASSYSVLAAQETQYF. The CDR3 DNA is TGTGCCAGCAGTTACTCGGTACTAGCAGCTCAAGAGACCCAGTACTTC.

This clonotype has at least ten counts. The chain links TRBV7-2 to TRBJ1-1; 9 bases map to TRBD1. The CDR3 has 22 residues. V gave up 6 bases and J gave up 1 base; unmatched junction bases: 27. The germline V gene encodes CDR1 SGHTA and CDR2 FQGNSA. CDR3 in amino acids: CASRLEPTLKDRGWRKNTEAFF. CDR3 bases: TGTGCCAGCAGGCTCGAGCCCACTCTTAAAGACAGGGGGTGGAGGAAGAACACTGAAGCTTTCTTT.

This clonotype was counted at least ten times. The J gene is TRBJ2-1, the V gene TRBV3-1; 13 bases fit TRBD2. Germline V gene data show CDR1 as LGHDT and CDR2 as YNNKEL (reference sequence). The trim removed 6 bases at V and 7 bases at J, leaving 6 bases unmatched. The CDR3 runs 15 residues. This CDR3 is CASRPTSGGRNEQFF. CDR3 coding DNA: TGTGCCAGCAGGCCGACTAGCGGGGGGAGGAATGAGCAGTTCTTC.

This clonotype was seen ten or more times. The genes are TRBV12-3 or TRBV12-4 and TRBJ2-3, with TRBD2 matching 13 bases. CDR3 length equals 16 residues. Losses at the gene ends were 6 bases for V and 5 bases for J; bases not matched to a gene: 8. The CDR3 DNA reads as TGTGCCAGCAGACCGACTAGCGGGGGGCAGGGAGATACGCAGTATTTT. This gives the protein CASRPTSGGQGDTQYF.

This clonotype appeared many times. The CDR3: CASSVAGLGELFF. As DNA, the CDR3 is TGTGCCAGCAGTGTTGCAGGGCTCGGGGAGCTGTTTTTT. The chain carries TRBV2 and TRBJ2-2; perhaps TRBD1 as D (5 bases). V gave up 4 bases and J gave up 7 bases, with 10 bases separating them. Germline CDR1 reads SNHLY; CDR2 reads FYNNEI. CDR3 length: 13 residues.

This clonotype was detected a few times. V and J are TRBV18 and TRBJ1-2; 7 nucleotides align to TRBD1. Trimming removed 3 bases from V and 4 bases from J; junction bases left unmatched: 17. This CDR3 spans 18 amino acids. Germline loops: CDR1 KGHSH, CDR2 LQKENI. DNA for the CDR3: TGTGCCAGCTCACCGGAAAGATCTGGGACAGCAGGCTCCTATGGCTACACCTTC. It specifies CASSPERSGTAGSYGYTF. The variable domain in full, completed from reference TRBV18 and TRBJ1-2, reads NAGVMQNPRHLVRRRGQEARLRCSPMKGHSHVYWYRQLPEEGLKFMVYLQKENIIDESGMPKERFSAEFPKEGPSILRIQQVVRGDSAAYFCASSPERSGTAGSYGYTFGSGTRLTVV.

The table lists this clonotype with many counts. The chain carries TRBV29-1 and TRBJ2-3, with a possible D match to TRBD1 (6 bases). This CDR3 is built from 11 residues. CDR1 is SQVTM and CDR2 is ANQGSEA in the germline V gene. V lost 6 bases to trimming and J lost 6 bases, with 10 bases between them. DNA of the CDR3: TGCAGCGTCGCAACAGGGGATACGCAGTATTTT. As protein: CSVATGDTQYF.

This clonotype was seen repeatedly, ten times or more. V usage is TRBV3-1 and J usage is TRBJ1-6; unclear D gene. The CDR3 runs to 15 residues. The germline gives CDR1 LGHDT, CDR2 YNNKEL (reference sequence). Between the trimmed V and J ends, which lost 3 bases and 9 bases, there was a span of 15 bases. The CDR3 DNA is TGTGCCAGCAGCCAGGTCGTCAAAACGCGTTCACCCCTCCACTTT. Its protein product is CASSQVVKTRSPLHF.

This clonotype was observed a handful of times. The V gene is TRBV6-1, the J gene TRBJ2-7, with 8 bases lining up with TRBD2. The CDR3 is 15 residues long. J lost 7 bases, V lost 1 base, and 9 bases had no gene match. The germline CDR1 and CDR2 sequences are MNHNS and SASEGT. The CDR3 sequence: CASSEVAGGVGEQYF. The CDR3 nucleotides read TGTGCCAGCAGTGAAGTTGCCGGGGGGGTTGGGGAGCAGTACTTC.

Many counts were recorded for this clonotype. The chain's CDR3 is CAIRPGLAGNEQFF. In DNA, the CDR3 is TGTGCCATCAGGCCGGGACTAGCGGGGAATGAGCAGTTCTTC. The chain couples TRBV10-3 to TRBJ2-1; 13 nucleotides agree with TRBD2. The germline gives CDR1 ENHRY, CDR2 SYGVKD. Trimming cost V 6 bases and J 7 bases; bases outside gene matches: 3. This CDR3 has 14 residues.

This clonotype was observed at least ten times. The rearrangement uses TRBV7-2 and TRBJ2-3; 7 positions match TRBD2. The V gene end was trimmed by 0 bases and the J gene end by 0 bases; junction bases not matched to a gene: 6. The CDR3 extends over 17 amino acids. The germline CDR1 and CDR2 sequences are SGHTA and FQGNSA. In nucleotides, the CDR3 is TGTGCCAGCAGCTTAGCGCGCGCTAGCGGAAGCACAGATACGCAGTATTTT. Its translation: CASSLARASGSTDTQYF.

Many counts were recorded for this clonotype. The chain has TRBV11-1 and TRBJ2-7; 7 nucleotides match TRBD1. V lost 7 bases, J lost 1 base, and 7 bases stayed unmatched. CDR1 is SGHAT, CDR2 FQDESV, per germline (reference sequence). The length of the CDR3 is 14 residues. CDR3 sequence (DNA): TGTGCCAGCACCATGGGGACAGAGTCCTACGAGCAGTACTTC. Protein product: CASTMGTESYEQYF.

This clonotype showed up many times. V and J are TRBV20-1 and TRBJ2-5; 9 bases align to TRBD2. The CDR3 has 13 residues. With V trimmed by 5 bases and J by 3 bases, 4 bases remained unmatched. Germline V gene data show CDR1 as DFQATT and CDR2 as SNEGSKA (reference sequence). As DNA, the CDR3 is TGCAGTGCTTTTAGCGGGAGAAAAGAGACCCAGTACTTC. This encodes CSAFSGRKETQYF.

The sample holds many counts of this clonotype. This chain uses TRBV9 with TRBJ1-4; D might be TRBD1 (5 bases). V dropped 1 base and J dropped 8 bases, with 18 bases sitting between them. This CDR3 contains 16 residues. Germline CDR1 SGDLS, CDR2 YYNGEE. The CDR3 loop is CASSVSPAGPGEKLFF. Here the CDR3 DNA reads TGTGCCAGCAGCGTAAGTCCGGCAGGGCCGGGGGAAAAACTGTTTTTT.

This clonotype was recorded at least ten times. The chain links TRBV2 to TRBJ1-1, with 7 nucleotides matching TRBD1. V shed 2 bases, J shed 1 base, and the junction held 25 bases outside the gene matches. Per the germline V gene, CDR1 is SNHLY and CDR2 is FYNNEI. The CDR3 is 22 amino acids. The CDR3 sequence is CASSERDPIRSSEDRRNTEAFF. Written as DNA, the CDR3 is TGTGCCAGCAGTGAACGGGACCCCATTCGTTCTTCAGAGGACAGGCGGAACACTGAAGCTTTCTTT.

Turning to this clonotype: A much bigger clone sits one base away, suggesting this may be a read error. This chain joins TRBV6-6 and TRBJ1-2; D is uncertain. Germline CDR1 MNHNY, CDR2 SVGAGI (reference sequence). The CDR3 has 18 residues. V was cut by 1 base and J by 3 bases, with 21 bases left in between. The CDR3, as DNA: TGTGCCAGCAGTTACTACGCGTCGGGCAGCCGCTCCGACTATGGCTACACCTTC. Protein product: CASSYYASGSRSDYGYTF.